The 11 T cell receptor beta chains below come from one sample, sequenced in a study of identifying expanded T cells in peripheral blood. Repertoires were generated with immunoSEQ multiplex PCR, while TCRdb's copy carries only in-frame clones and drops some. The sample comprises about 110,000 clones, around 89% of which are singletons, and roughly 15% rests with the top ten. Material for sequencing was blood. Every receptor here comes from a person aged 18 to 75 in good health.

The chain employs TRBV5-4 and TRBJ1-2, with D possibly being TRBD1 (6 bases). V was pared by 9 bases and J by 4 bases, with 16 bases between. The germline V gene encodes CDR1 SGHNT and CDR2 YYREEE (reference sequence). The CDR3 is made up of 13 amino acids. The CDR3 here is CATKGGGFYGYTF. DNA of the CDR3: TGTGCCACTAAGGGGGGGGGATTCTATGGCTACACCTTC.

This clone appeared a single time. The chain combines TRBV11-2 with TRBJ2-2; 7 bases line up with TRBD1. The J segment lost 2 bases and the V segment lost 7 bases, leaving 13 bases of the junction unmatched. In germline, CDR1 is SGHAT, CDR2 FQNNGV. CDR3 length: 17 amino acids. DNA for the CDR3: TGTGCCAGCAACTTCCCCTCCGGGACAGCTAACACCGGGGAGCTGTTTTTT. It yields the protein CASNFPSGTANTGELFF.

This chain joins TRBV28 and TRBJ2-3; the D gene is possibly TRBD2 (6 bases). With 8 bases removed from V and 3 bases from J, the gap between germline ends came to 18 bases. CDR1 is MDHEN and CDR2 is SYDVKM in the germline V gene. The CDR3 is 15 residues long. The CDR3 region has the DNA TGTGCCAGCCTAGCGTCGTCTCCGCGGACAGATACGCAGTATTTT. Its protein product is CASLASSPRTDTQYF.

There are a few counts of this clone. CDR3 protein: CASSLYRANEQFF. In nucleotides, the CDR3 is TGTGCCAGCAGCCTCTACAGGGCCAATGAGCAGTTCTTC. The V call is TRBV4-2, the J call TRBJ2-1; TRBD1 is a possible D gene (6 bases). The length of the CDR3 is 13 residues. V was cut by 4 bases and J by 6 bases, with 10 bases left in between. Germline CDR1 reads LGHNA; CDR2 reads YNFKEQ.

The CDR3 reads CATSRGLHPSSYNSPLHF. The CDR3 nucleotides read TGTGCCACCAGCAGAGGGTTACACCCGAGCTCCTATAATTCACCCCTCCACTTT. V gene TRBV15 combines with J gene TRBJ1-6; no clear D. Between the trimmed V and J ends, which lost 1 base and 0 bases, there was a span of 13 bases. The CDR3 covers 18 residues. From germline, CDR1 is LNHNV and CDR2 YYDKDF (reference sequence).

The chain combines TRBV18 with TRBJ2-7; D is undetermined. The germline V gene encodes CDR1 KGHSH and CDR2 LQKENI. The V end lost 4 bases, the J end lost 0 bases, and 10 bases lay between the germline ends. The CDR3 spans 14 residues. The CDR3 reads CASSHKGISYEQYF. DNA of the CDR3: TGTGCCAGCTCACACAAGGGAATCTCCTACGAGCAGTACTTC.

The rearrangement links TRBV30 to TRBJ1-3; D is ambiguous. The CDR3 totals 13 residues. Germline-derived CDR1 and CDR2 are GTSNPN and SVGIG (reference sequence). V dropped 2 bases and J dropped 0 bases, with 5 bases sitting between them. CDR3 coding DNA: TGTGCCTGGAGTTCATACTCTGGAAACACCATATATTTT. Amino acids: CAWSSYSGNTIYF.

The V and J genes are TRBV4-3 and TRBJ1-6; D gene unclear. Trimming cost V 0 bases and J 6 bases, with 9 bases left between them. Germline CDR1 LGHNA, CDR2 YSLEER. The CDR3 runs to 15 residues. The CDR3 bases are TGCGCCAGCAGCCAAGATCCGGGGATTAATTCACCCCTCCACTTT. Encoded protein: CASSQDPGINSPLHF.

This chain joins TRBV30 and TRBJ1-2, with 8 bases aligning to TRBD1. Germline assignment: CDR1 GTSNPN and CDR2 SVGIG (reference sequence). V was clipped by 3 bases and J by 5 bases; unmatched bases: 11. The CDR3 sequence is 15 residues long. The CDR3 sequence is CAWRRPDRGGYGYTF. The CDR3 coding sequence is TGTGCCTGGAGAAGACCCGACAGGGGAGGATATGGCTACACCTTC.

V is TRBV4-1 and J is TRBJ2-3; unclear D gene. The germline gives CDR1 MGHRA, CDR2 YSYEKL. V lost 1 base and J 9 bases, leaving 14 bases between the germline ends. The CDR3 is 14 residues long. CDR3 sequence: CASSQATGATTQYF. DNA of the CDR3: TGCGCCAGCAGCCAAGCTACGGGTGCGACGACGCAGTATTTT.

V is TRBV28 and J is TRBJ2-7, with D tentatively TRBD1 (5 bases). This CDR3 is 13 amino acids long. Germline assignment: CDR1 MDHEN and CDR2 SYDVKM. Trimming removed 8 bases at V and 2 bases at J, with 13 bases between. CDR3 sequence (DNA): TGTGCCAGCTCAGGGCACATAGCCTACGAGCAGTACTTC. It is translated as CASSGHIAYEQYF.